Following are 19 T cell receptor beta chains from one sample sequenced in a study of CD8 T cells in ankylosing spondylitis. General study findings and limits: Among TCR beta sequences, a motif of several highly homologous variants appeared characteristic of ankylosing spondylitis blood.

Their antigens remain unidentified. MiXCR was run by TCRdb on the 5' RACE reads, yielding one entry per CDR3 protein. The data hold roughly 220,000 distinct CDR3 sequences, with about 16% observed a single time. Specimen: blood, either unsorted or a sorted T cell fraction (not recorded which). These receptor sequences come from a male donor with ankylosing spondylitis.

The chain is built from TRBV29-1 and TRBJ1-1; D perhaps matches TRBD1 (5 bases). V lost 0 bases and J 3 bases, leaving 11 bases between the germline ends. The CDR3 is 14 residues long. Germline loops: CDR1 SQVTM, CDR2 ANQGSEA. CDR3 residues: CSVEDQSGYTEAFF. In DNA form, the CDR3 reads TGCAGCGTTGAAGATCAGTCAGGGTACACTGAAGCTTTCTTT. Full variable domain (remainder filled in from reference TRBV29-1 and TRBJ1-1): SAVISQKPSRDICQRGTSLTIQCQVDSQVTMMFWYRQQPGQSLTLIATANQGSEATYESGFVIDKFPISRPNLTFSTLTVSNMSPEDSSIYLCSVEDQSGYTEAFFGQGTRLTVV.

The chain couples TRBV7-9 to TRBJ1-1, with 7 positions matching TRBD1. Trimming cost V 0 bases and J 1 base; bases outside gene matches: 5. The CDR3 length is 16 residues. Germline-derived CDR1 and CDR2 are SEHNR and FQNEAQ (reference sequence). This CDR3 is CASSLASGTANTEAFF. The CDR3 nucleotides read TGTGCCAGCAGCTTAGCGTCTGGGACAGCGAACACTGAAGCTTTCTTT.

This clonotype showed up just a few times. V usage is TRBV27 and J usage is TRBJ2-6; 7 bases match TRBD2. CDR1 is MNHEY and CDR2 is SMNVEV in the germline V gene (reference sequence). The J segment lost 3 bases and the V segment lost 5 bases, leaving 4 bases of the junction unmatched. CDR3 length equals 15 residues. In nucleotides, the CDR3 is TGTGCCAGCAGTCCGCCGGGAGGTGGGGCCAACGTCCTGACTTTC. Translation: CASSPPGGGANVLTF.

In its sample, this clonotype was seen a few times. The rearrangement uses TRBV4-1 and TRBJ2-7; D is possibly TRBD1 or TRBD2 (5 bases each). Trimming shortened V by 4 bases and J by 6 bases, and 16 bases separated the two germline ends. Per the germline V gene, CDR1 is MGHRA and CDR2 is YSYEKL. The CDR3 is made up of 14 amino acids. Here the CDR3 DNA reads TGCGCCAGCAGCCTGGGACCTGTTTATGGCGAGCAGTACTTC. Amino acid sequence: CASSLGPVYGEQYF.

This clonotype showed up just a few times. The chain couples TRBV4-1 to TRBJ1-2, with 7 bases matching TRBD1. V lost 1 base, J lost 6 bases, and 8 bases stayed unmatched. The CDR3 sequence is 15 residues long. CDR1 is MGHRA, CDR2 YSYEKL, per germline. In nucleotides, the CDR3 is TGCGCCAGCAGCCAAGGGACAGGCGTTCTCAATGGCTACACCTTC. It encodes CASSQGTGVLNGYTF.

This clonotype turned up a few times. The chain combines TRBV29-1 with TRBJ2-1; perhaps TRBD2 as D (5 bases). The CDR3 loop spans 15 amino acids. V was cut by 2 bases and J by 5 bases, with 16 bases left in between. CDR1 is SQVTM and CDR2 is ANQGSEA in the germline V gene. The chain's CDR3 is CSVEHAYGDDNEQFF. The CDR3, as DNA: TGCAGCGTTGAACACGCCTACGGGGATGACAATGAGCAGTTCTTC.

The rearrangement joins TRBV7-8 to TRBJ2-1; D ambiguous. The V end was cut by 6 bases, the J end by 7 bases, with 7 bases between. The germline gives CDR1 SGHVS, CDR2 FQNEAQ. This CDR3 contains 11 residues. This CDR3 is CASRHSNEQFF. As DNA, the CDR3 is TGTGCCAGCAGACACAGTAATGAGCAGTTCTTC.

This sequence joins TRBV5-4 and TRBJ2-3; TRBD2 matches 10 bases. There are 24 residues in the CDR3. Germline CDR1 reads SGHNT; CDR2 reads YYREEE (reference sequence). Trimming cost V 4 bases and J 2 bases; bases outside gene matches: 31. DNA for the CDR3: TGTGCCAGCAGCGCACAAGCACCATCGGCTAGCGGGAGACAGGGAGTATTACCCACAGATACGCAGTATTTT. Translation: CASSAQAPSASGRQGVLPTDTQYF.

The chain recombines TRBV11-2 with TRBJ2-7; D gene uncertain. Germline CDR1 reads SGHAT; CDR2 reads FQNNGV. Trimming left V 5 bases short and J 4 bases short, with 9 bases between. This CDR3 is 12 amino acids long. The CDR3, as DNA: TGTGCCAGCAGCCCCGTCGGGTACGAGCAGTACTTC. It is translated as CASSPVGYEQYF.

This clonotype has only a few counts. The genes are TRBV6-2 or TRBV6-3 and TRBJ2-1; D is uncertain. Trimming shortened V by 4 bases and J by 9 bases, and 7 bases separated the two germline ends. Germline V CDR1 and CDR2: MNHEY, SVGEGT. The CDR3 runs to 11 residues. The CDR3 DNA sequence: TGTGCCAGCAGTTTAGCTAGTGAGCAGTTCTTC. Its protein product is CASSLASEQFF.

This clonotype was found a few times. The CDR3 DNA is TGCGCCAGCAGCCAAGCACAGGGTTTAGAAAACACCATATATTTT. It specifies CASSQAQGLENTIYF. The chain has TRBV4-1 and TRBJ1-3, with TRBD1 as a possible D gene (6 bases). Germline V gene data show CDR1 as MGHRA and CDR2 as YSYEKL. The CDR3 covers 15 residues. Trimming removed 1 base from V and 6 bases from J, with 13 bases in between.

The rearrangement uses TRBV29-1 and TRBJ2-7, with D tentatively TRBD2 (6 bases). V was pared by 1 base and J by 2 bases, with 12 bases between. The CDR3 is made up of 14 amino acids. Germline V CDR1 and CDR2: SQVTM, ANQGSEA. The CDR3: CSVEVGRETYEQYF. The CDR3 nucleotides are TGCAGCGTTGAAGTTGGGCGGGAAACCTACGAGCAGTACTTC.

The chain couples TRBV5-8 to TRBJ2-7; D remains unclear. The length of the CDR3 is 12 residues. The V gene's germline CDR1 is SGHTS and CDR2 YDEGEE. V was cut by 4 bases and J by 3 bases, with 8 bases left in between. In nucleotides, the CDR3 is TGTGCCAGCAGCGAGGACGGCTACGAGCAGTACTTC. This translates into CASSEDGYEQYF.

The chain has TRBV7-2 and TRBJ2-7; the D is unclear. Germline CDR1 is SGHTA and CDR2 is FQGNSA. The CDR3 extends over 14 amino acids. Between the trimmed V and J ends, which lost 5 bases and 6 bases, there was a span of 17 bases. The chain's CDR3 is CASSVPGNLGEQYF. Here the CDR3 DNA reads TGTGCCAGCAGCGTTCCGGGCAATTTAGGCGAGCAGTACTTC.

A few counts support this clonotype. The chain is built from TRBV7-9 and TRBJ2-5; unclear D gene. Between the trimmed V and J ends, which lost 0 bases and 1 base, there was a span of 3 bases. The CDR3 runs to 13 residues. The germline V gene encodes CDR1 SEHNR and CDR2 FQNEAQ (reference sequence). Here the CDR3 DNA reads TGTGCCAGCAGCTTAGCCCCCCAAGAGACCCAGTACTTC. The encoded protein is CASSLAPQETQYF.

In its sample, this clonotype was seen many times. The V gene is TRBV4-1, the J gene TRBJ1-5; 8 bases line up with TRBD1. With 1 base clipped from V and 5 bases from J, the junction kept 1 base outside the gene matches. Germline loops: CDR1 MGHRA, CDR2 YSYEKL. The CDR3 runs 14 residues. CDR3 in amino acids: CASSQGTGYQPQHF. The CDR3, as DNA: TGCGCCAGCAGCCAAGGGACAGGGTATCAGCCCCAGCATTTT.

This clonotype was detected many times. The gene calls are TRBV4-3 and TRBJ2-1; no firm D call. The CDR3 sequence is 14 residues long. CDR1 is LGHNA, CDR2 YSLEER, per germline. The V end was cut by 3 bases, the J end by 0 bases, with 6 bases between. CDR3 nucleotide sequence: TGCGCCAGCAGCCACACTGTCTCCTACAATGAGCAGTTCTTC. As protein: CASSHTVSYNEQFF.

The rearrangement uses TRBV6-2 or TRBV6-3 and TRBJ2-3; D may be TRBD2 (5 bases). The ends were cut back, 7 bases at V and 2 bases at J, with 10 bases in the middle. The germline gives CDR1 MNHEY, CDR2 SVGEGT. The CDR3 length is 13 residues. The CDR3 protein is CASIPEDTDTQYF. CDR3 nucleotides: TGTGCCAGCATTCCGGAGGACACAGATACGCAGTATTTT.

The sample holds many counts of this clonotype. The chain recombines TRBV4-3 with TRBJ1-3; D gene ambiguous. The CDR3 consists of 16 residues. The germline V gene has CDR1 LGHNA and CDR2 YSLEER. Trimming took 0 bases from V and 0 from J, leaving 9 bases between them. CDR3 protein: CASSQDTTLSGNTIYF. CDR3 nucleotides: TGCGCCAGCAGCCAAGATACGACCCTCTCTGGAAACACCATATATTTT.